These 4 T cell receptor beta chains share one sample of origin, sequenced in a study of cytomegalovirus exposure and HLA in healthy donors. Both 60 Vbeta primers and 13 Jbeta primers went into the PCR. Using immunoSEQ multiplex PCR, the repertoire was profiled, and TCRdb retains in-frame clones only, with some absent. The repertoire has roughly 97,000 clones, around 85% of them found once; the top ten carry 4.5% to 6.5%. Sequenced sample: PBMCs. The receptors here all came from a middle-aged man in good health and CMV-seropositive.

There are a few counts of this clone. This chain uses TRBV27 with TRBJ2-1, with TRBD1 matching 7 bases. This CDR3 contains 13 residues. Germline V lookup: CDR1 MNHEY, CDR2 SMNVEV (reference sequence). V dropped 5 bases and J dropped 6; count of bases not matched to a gene: 4. The CDR3 here is CASSLQGVNEQFF. CDR3 DNA sequence: TGTGCCAGCAGTCTTCAGGGGGTCAATGAGCAGTTCTTC.

The chain uses TRBV19 and TRBJ1-2; D is unresolved. The CDR3 consists of 15 residues. V gave up 5 bases and J gave up 4 bases, with 17 bases separating them. The germline gives CDR1 LNHDA, CDR2 SQIVND (reference sequence). The CDR3 nucleotides read TGTGCCAGTAGTGACCGAAGAGGTGGCACCTATGGCTACACCTTC. It is translated as CASSDRRGGTYGYTF. The full variable domain, its missing parts supplied by reference TRBV19 and TRBJ1-2, is DGGITQSPKYLFRKEGQNVTLSCEQNLNHDAMYWYRQDPGQGLRLIYYSQIVNDFQKGDIAEGYSVSREKKESFPLTVTSAQKNPTAFYLCASSDRRGGTYGYTFGSGTRLTVV.

This clone occurred once. The chain uses TRBV6-5 and TRBJ1-2, with 7 bases aligning to TRBD1. Trimming removed 5 bases from V and 4 bases from J; junction bases left unmatched: 10. This CDR3 is built from 15 residues. Germline V lookup: CDR1 MNHEY, CDR2 SVGAGI. The CDR3 coding sequence is TGTGCCAGCAGTCTTACTCGGCAGGGGGGCTATGGCTACACCTTC. Its translation is CASSLTRQGGYGYTF.

J is TRBJ2-1 and V is TRBV12-1; the table assigns TRBD1, which was not confirmed against the DNA. TRBV12-1 is deemed a pseudogene. CDR3 length: 15 amino acids. Written as DNA, the CDR3 is TGTGCCAGCAGCTTTGGACACCCAGCCTACAATGAGCAGTTCTTC. This encodes CASSFGHPAYNEQFF.